A single sample is the source of the 6 T cell receptor beta chains below, sequenced in a study of OX40 agonist ivuxolimab in advanced cancers. Produced via immunoSEQ multiplex PCR; TCRdb's table is partial and in-frame only. Seen here are tens of thousands of clones, approximately 75% observed once, and the top ten hold nearly 0.7%. This specimen consisted of CD4+ or CD8+ T cells sorted from blood, obtained in a trial of the OX40 agonist ivuxolimab. All receptors derive from an adult with an advanced solid tumor such as melanoma, head and neck, liver or kidney cancer.

The V call is TRBV2, the J call TRBJ2-2; 14 bases fit TRBD2. Germline trimming cut 8 bases from V and 4 bases from J; bases unmatched to any gene: 6. The CDR3 length is 16 residues. From germline, CDR1 is SNHLY and CDR2 FYNNEI. Here the CDR3 DNA reads TGTGCCAGCGGGGGACTAGCGGGGGCCCCCACCGGGGAGCTGTTTTTT. Encoded protein: CASGGLAGAPTGELFF.

The V and J genes are TRBV6-1 and TRBJ1-1; D uncertain. Germline values: CDR1 MNHNS, CDR2 SASEGT. Trimming stripped 5 bases from V and 2 bases from J, with 9 bases between. The CDR3 has 13 amino acids. The CDR3: CASSPVPNTEAFF. In DNA, the CDR3 is TGTGCCAGCAGTCCGGTACCCAACACTGAAGCTTTCTTT.

The V call is TRBV11-2, the J call TRBJ2-3, with 11 positions matching TRBD1. Germline values: CDR1 SGHAT, CDR2 FQNNGV. J gave up 1 base and V 5 bases, and 5 bases lay outside the gene matches. The CDR3 is 16 amino acids. The CDR3 region is CASSLRTGGGTDTQYF. CDR3 in DNA: TGTGCCAGCAGCCTCCGGACAGGGGGCGGCACAGATACGCAGTATTTT.

The chain recombines TRBV9 with TRBJ2-3; unclear D gene. This CDR3 comprises 17 residues. Between the trimmed V and J ends, which lost 2 bases and 0 bases, there was a span of 16 bases. CDR1 and CDR2 from the germline V gene are SGDLS and YYNGEE. The CDR3 loop reads CASSVLGLKSSTDTQYF. CDR3 nucleotides: TGTGCCAGCAGCGTGCTGGGGTTGAAGTCTAGCACAGATACGCAGTATTTT.

V and J are TRBV5-1 and TRBJ1-1; D may be TRBD1 (5 bases). Trimming cost V 3 bases and J 0 bases, with 12 bases left between them. Germline loops: CDR1 SGHRS, CDR2 YFSETQ. This CDR3 is 15 amino acids long. CDR3 residues: CASSSGGTVNTEAFF. DNA for the CDR3: TGCGCCAGCAGCTCGGGGGGGACGGTGAACACTGAAGCTTTCTTT.

This clone was counted a single time. The chain joins TRBV6-6 to TRBJ2-5; 10 bases line up with TRBD2. Germline V gene sequence: CDR1 MNHNY, CDR2 SVGAGI (reference sequence). Trimming cost V 6 bases and J 5 bases; bases outside gene matches: 9. This CDR3 has 15 residues. CDR3 bases: TGTGCCAGCAGACCCAGCGGGGGGGCATCCGAGACCCAGTACTTC. This encodes CASRPSGGASETQYF.